These 4 T cell receptor beta chains were all obtained from the same sample, sequenced in a study of cytomegalovirus exposure and HLA in healthy donors. PCR used 60 Vbeta primers and 13 Jbeta primers. Assay: immunoSEQ multiplex PCR; the TCRdb copy retains only in-frame clones and omits some. The data contain more than 90,000 clones, roughly 73% of them singletons. Sequencing was carried out using PBMCs. Receptors originate from a woman aged 25 to 39 in good health and CMV-seronegative.

This clone turned up a few times. The J gene is TRBJ1-5, the V gene TRBV6-5; D not certain. Germline V CDR1 and CDR2: MNHEY, SVGAGI. This CDR3 contains 12 residues. With 6 bases removed from V and 5 bases from J, the gap between germline ends came to 8 bases. CDR3 coding DNA: TGTGCCAGCAGCCACCGGGATCAGCCCCAGCATTTT. This codes for CASSHRDQPQHF.

The chain employs TRBV5-6 and TRBJ2-7; tentatively, D is TRBD2 (6 bases). Deletions cut 1 base from V and 3 bases from J, with 14 bases between. The CDR3 length is 15 residues. CDR1 and CDR2 (germline): SGHDT, YYEEEE. CDR3 region: CASSLWGREFYEQYF. As DNA, the CDR3 is TGTGCCAGCAGCTTGTGGGGACGGGAGTTCTACGAGCAGTACTTC.

The rearrangement links TRBV14 to TRBJ2-5; TRBD2 might be the D (5 bases). CDR1 SGHDN and CDR2 FVKESK come from the germline V gene. Trimming took 5 bases from V and 1 from J, leaving 14 bases between them. The CDR3 extends over 15 amino acids. The CDR3 spells CASSLVRGSQETQYF. In DNA, the CDR3 is TGTGCCAGCAGCTTAGTCCGGGGTAGCCAAGAGACCCAGTACTTC.

The chain combines TRBV5-4 with TRBJ1-4, with D maybe TRBD1 (5 bases). The CDR3 runs 13 residues. CDR1 and CDR2 from the germline V gene are SGHNT and YYREEE (reference sequence). V was trimmed by 3 bases and J by 4 bases, leaving 7 bases between them. CDR3 nucleotides: TGTGCCAGCAGCTCCCAGGGTAATGAAAAACTGTTTTTT. Translated, it gives CASSSQGNEKLFF. Together with reference TRBV5-4 and TRBJ1-4, the CDR3 gives the full variable domain: ETGVTQSPTHLIKTRGQQVTLRCSSQSGHNTVSWYQQALGQGPQFIFQYYREEENGRGNFPPRFSGLQFPNYSSELNVNALELDDSALYLCASSSQGNEKLFFGSGTQLSVL.